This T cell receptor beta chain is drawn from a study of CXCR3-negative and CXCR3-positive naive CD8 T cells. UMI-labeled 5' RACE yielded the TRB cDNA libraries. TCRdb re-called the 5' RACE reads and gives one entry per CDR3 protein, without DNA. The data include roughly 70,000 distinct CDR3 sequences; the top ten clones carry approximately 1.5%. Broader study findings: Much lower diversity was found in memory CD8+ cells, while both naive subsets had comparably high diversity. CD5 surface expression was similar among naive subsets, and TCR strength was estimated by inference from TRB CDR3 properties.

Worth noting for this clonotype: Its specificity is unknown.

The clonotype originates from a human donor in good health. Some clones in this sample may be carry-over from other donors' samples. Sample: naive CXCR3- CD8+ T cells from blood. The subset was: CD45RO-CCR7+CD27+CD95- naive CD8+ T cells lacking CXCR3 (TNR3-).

The chain's CDR3 is CAIRGQGEMAQYF. V gene TRBV10-3 combines with J gene TRBJ2-5; without DNA, the TCRdb call of TRBD1 cannot be checked. The CDR3 is 13 amino acids. Per the germline V gene, CDR1 is ENHRY and CDR2 is SYGVKD.